A selection of T cell receptor beta chains follows, all from one sample in a study of spatial heterogeneity in lung cancer. TCRdb analysed the 5' RACE reads with MiXCR anew, one entry per CDR3 protein. The repertoire has more than 95,000 distinct CDR3 sequences, 9.5% to 15% of them found once; the top ten carry around 16%. The sequences come from PBMCs, collected at follow-up. Receptors were obtained from a male donor with early-stage non-small cell lung cancer. CDR3s include the opening cysteine and the closing phenylalanine or tryptophan. The D gene is left open where the match is weak. Rows may omit the clone size; those that give it use once, few, many or a size class.

j_call: TRBJ2-7; d_call: TRBD1; v_call: TRBV12-3/TRBV12-4; clone_size: NA; cdr3_nt: TGTTCCAGCAGTCCCCCAACCTGGGACAGGCACTACGAGCAGTACTTC; cdr3_aa: CSSSPPTWDRHYEQYF
j_call: TRBJ2-1; d_call: NA; v_call: TRBV7-9; clone_size: NA; cdr3_nt: TGTGCCAGCAGCTTATTGGAGAACAATGAGCAGTTCTTC; cdr3_aa: CASSLLENNEQFF
j_call: TRBJ1-1; d_call: NA; v_call: TRBV29-1; clone_size: many; cdr3_nt: TGCAGCGCTAAGGGTGAGAACACTGAAGCTTTCTTT; cdr3_aa: CSAKGENTEAFF
j_call: TRBJ2-6; d_call: TRBD1; v_call: TRBV4-1; clone_size: many; cdr3_nt: TGCGCCAGCAGCCAAGTTGGGACAGTCCCCTCTGGGGCCAACGTCCTGACTTTC; cdr3_aa: CASSQVGTVPSGANVLTF
j_call: TRBJ2-1; d_call: NA; v_call: TRBV4-3; clone_size: NA; cdr3_nt: TGCGCCAGCAGCCAAGGCCGGGGGGAGCAGTTCTTC; cdr3_aa: CASSQGRGEQFF
j_call: TRBJ1-2; d_call: NA; v_call: TRBV6-2/TRBV6-3; clone_size: NA; cdr3_nt: TGTGCCAGCAGGCAACAGCCCGAGAGGTTCACCTTC; cdr3_aa: CASRQQPERFTF
j_call: TRBJ2-1; d_call: NA; v_call: TRBV2; clone_size: few; cdr3_nt: TGTGCCAGCAGTGAAACTGACCCCTTGGGGGAGCAGTTCTTC; cdr3_aa: CASSETDPLGEQFF
j_call: TRBJ2-3; d_call: NA; v_call: TRBV29-1; clone_size: many; cdr3_nt: TGCAGCGGAAGGGGCTCAGATACGCAGTATTTT; cdr3_aa: CSGRGSDTQYF
j_call: TRBJ1-5; d_call: NA; v_call: TRBV5-6; clone_size: many; cdr3_nt: TGTGCCAGCAGCTTGTTTGCATGGGGGAACAATCAGCCCCAGCATTTT; cdr3_aa: CASSLFAWGNNQPQHF
j_call: TRBJ1-2; d_call: NA; v_call: TRBV18; clone_size: NA; cdr3_nt: TGTGCCAGCTCACCCCGACAGGAAACCTCAAAAGGCACCTTC; cdr3_aa: CASSPRQETSKGTF
j_call: TRBJ2-1; d_call: TRBD2; v_call: TRBV6-2/TRBV6-3; clone_size: many; cdr3_nt: TGTGCCAGCACCCAGAGGACTAGCGGTCTCTACAATGAGCAGTTCTTC; cdr3_aa: CASTQRTSGLYNEQFF
j_call: TRBJ1-1; d_call: TRBD1; v_call: TRBV11-2; clone_size: NA; cdr3_nt: TGTGCCAGCAGCACCTCCGGACAGGGCCGCGAAGCTTTCTTT; cdr3_aa: CASSTSGQGREAFF
j_call: TRBJ1-3; d_call: NA; v_call: TRBV29-1; clone_size: many; cdr3_nt: TGCAGGTCCGGACGGAGCTCTGGAAACACCATATATTTT; cdr3_aa: CRSGRSSGNTIYF
j_call: TRBJ2-7; d_call: TRBD1; v_call: TRBV5-5; clone_size: NA; cdr3_nt: TGTGCCAGCAGTCTTCGTCCGGGACAGACCTACGAGCAGTACTTC; cdr3_aa: CASSLRPGQTYEQYF
j_call: TRBJ2-3; d_call: NA; v_call: TRBV24-1; clone_size: NA; cdr3_nt: TGTGCCACCAGTGATTTCCCTGGACCTTGGGGCACAGATACGCAGTATTTT; cdr3_aa: CATSDFPGPWGTDTQYF
j_call: TRBJ2-1; d_call: NA; v_call: TRBV4-3; clone_size: few; cdr3_nt: TGCGCCAGCAGCCAAGGAACGTATAGCTCCTACAATGAGCAGTTCTTC; cdr3_aa: CASSQGTYSSYNEQFF
j_call: TRBJ1-2; d_call: NA; v_call: TRBV7-2; clone_size: few; cdr3_nt: TGTGCCAGCAGCTTAGAGGGACTGTACTATGGCTACACCTTC; cdr3_aa: CASSLEGLYYGYTF
j_call: TRBJ2-2; d_call: NA; v_call: TRBV12-3/TRBV12-4; clone_size: NA; cdr3_nt: TGTGCCAGCAGTTCCCCAGGGGCGGACACCGGGGAGCTGTTTTTT; cdr3_aa: CASSSPGADTGELFF
j_call: TRBJ2-1; d_call: NA; v_call: TRBV9; clone_size: NA; cdr3_nt: TGTGCTTCTGGGATCCACGGACAGTTCTTC; cdr3_aa: CASGIHGQFF
j_call: TRBJ2-2; d_call: NA; v_call: TRBV12-3/TRBV12-4; clone_size: NA; cdr3_nt: TGTGCCAGCAGCATTGGCGGGGAGCTGTTTTTT; cdr3_aa: CASSIGGELFF
j_call: TRBJ2-1; d_call: NA; v_call: TRBV7-2; clone_size: NA; cdr3_nt: TGTGCCAGCAGCCCACCGGGATCCACCTCCTACAATGAGCAGTTCTTC; cdr3_aa: CASSPPGSTSYNEQFF
j_call: TRBJ1-2; d_call: NA; v_call: TRBV20-1; clone_size: NA; cdr3_nt: TGCAGTGCTAGAGTTTCACGACTTCTAGCTAACTATGGCTACACCTTC; cdr3_aa: CSARVSRLLANYGYTF
j_call: TRBJ1-2; d_call: NA; v_call: TRBV5-6; clone_size: NA; cdr3_nt: TGTGCCAGCAGCTTGTTTTCGGCATCCGGTGCAGGCTACACCTTC; cdr3_aa: CASSLFSASGAGYTF
j_call: TRBJ1-4; d_call: NA; v_call: TRBV7-9; clone_size: NA; cdr3_nt: TGTGCCAGCAGCTTGAAAGAGGGGCTCGGAAAACTGTTTTTT; cdr3_aa: CASSLKEGLGKLFF
j_call: TRBJ2-2; d_call: NA; v_call: TRBV4-1; clone_size: few; cdr3_nt: TGCGCCAGCAGCCTCGCCCTGAACACCGGGGAGCTGTTTTTT; cdr3_aa: CASSLALNTGELFF
j_call: TRBJ1-1; d_call: NA; v_call: TRBV6-2/TRBV6-3; clone_size: NA; cdr3_nt: TGTGCCAGCAGTCCGTCTTCCGGCCCTGTCGAAGCTTTCTTT; cdr3_aa: CASSPSSGPVEAFF
j_call: TRBJ1-2; d_call: NA; v_call: TRBV12-5; clone_size: NA; cdr3_nt: TGTGCTGCCCTACAGGGAGGTAACTATGGCTACACCTTC; cdr3_aa: CAALQGGNYGYTF